This T cell receptor (beta chain) was captured by sequencing in a study of blood T cell repertoires in COVID-19. About the research overall: Acute and convalescent COVID-19 samples came from the United States, Italy and Spain. Sample material is recorded as cDNA or gDNA derived from T cells, B-cell-depleted T cells, or PBMCs.

CDR1 and CDR2 from the germline V gene are MNHEY and SMNVEV (reference sequence). This CDR3 has 14 residues. Trimming cost V 5 bases and J 3 bases, with 13 bases left between them. Methods used by the authors: For nucleated cells, counts were estimated from reference gene primer amplification. Sequencing was performed with immunoSEQ multiplex PCR; in TCRdb, only in-frame clones are kept and a portion is missing. The V and J calls and clone size were taken over from that table, and D and trimming were inferred from the DNA. The sample has over 130,000 clones; around 80% are singletons. The receptor was isolated from a woman of 80 years or more with active or convalescent COVID-19. The source material was peripheral blood. The rearrangement uses TRBV27 and TRBJ1-1; tentatively, D is TRBD1 (6 bases). The CDR3 spells CASSTAGAYTEAFF. Here the CDR3 DNA reads TGTGCCAGCAGTACGGCGGGGGCGTACACTGAAGCTTTCTTT.